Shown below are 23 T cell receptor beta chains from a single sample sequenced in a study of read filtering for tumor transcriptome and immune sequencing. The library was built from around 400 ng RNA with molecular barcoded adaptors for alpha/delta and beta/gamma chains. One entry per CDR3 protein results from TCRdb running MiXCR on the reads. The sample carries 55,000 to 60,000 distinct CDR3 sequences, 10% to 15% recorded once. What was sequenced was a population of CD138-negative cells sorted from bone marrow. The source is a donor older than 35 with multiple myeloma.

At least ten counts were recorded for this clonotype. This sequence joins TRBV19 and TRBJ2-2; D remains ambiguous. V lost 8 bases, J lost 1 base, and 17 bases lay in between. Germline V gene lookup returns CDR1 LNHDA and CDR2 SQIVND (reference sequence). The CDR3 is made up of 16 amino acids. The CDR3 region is CASSYSEFGNTGELFF. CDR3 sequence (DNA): TGTGCCAGTTCCTACAGCGAATTTGGGAACACCGGGGAGCTGTTTTTT.

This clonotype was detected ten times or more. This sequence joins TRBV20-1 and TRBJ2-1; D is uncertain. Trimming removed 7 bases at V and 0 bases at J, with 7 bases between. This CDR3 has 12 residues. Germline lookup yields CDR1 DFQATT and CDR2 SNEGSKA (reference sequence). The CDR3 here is CSVLFSYNEQFF. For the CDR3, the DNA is TGCAGTGTCTTATTCTCCTACAATGAGCAGTTCTTC.

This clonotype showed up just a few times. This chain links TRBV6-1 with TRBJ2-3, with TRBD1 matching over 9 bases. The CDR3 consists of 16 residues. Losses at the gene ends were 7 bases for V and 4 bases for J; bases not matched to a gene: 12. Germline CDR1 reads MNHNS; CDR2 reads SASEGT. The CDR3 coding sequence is TGTGCCAGCAATTTCGGACAGGGGATTCCCCCAGATACGCAGTATTTT. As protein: CASNFGQGIPPDTQYF.

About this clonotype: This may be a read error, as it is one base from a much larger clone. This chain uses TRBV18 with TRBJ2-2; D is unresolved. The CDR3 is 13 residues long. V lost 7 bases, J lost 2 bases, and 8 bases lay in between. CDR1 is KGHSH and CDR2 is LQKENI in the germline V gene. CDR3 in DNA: TGTGCCAGCTACGGCCCAAACACCGGGGAGCTGTTTTTT. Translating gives CASYGPNTGELFF.

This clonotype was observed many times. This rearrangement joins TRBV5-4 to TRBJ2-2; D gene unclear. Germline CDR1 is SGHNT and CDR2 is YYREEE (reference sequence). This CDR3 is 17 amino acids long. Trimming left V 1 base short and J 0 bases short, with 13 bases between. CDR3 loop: CASSLFFLDANTGELFF. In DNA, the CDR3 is TGTGCCAGCAGCTTGTTTTTTCTCGACGCGAACACCGGGGAGCTGTTTTTT.

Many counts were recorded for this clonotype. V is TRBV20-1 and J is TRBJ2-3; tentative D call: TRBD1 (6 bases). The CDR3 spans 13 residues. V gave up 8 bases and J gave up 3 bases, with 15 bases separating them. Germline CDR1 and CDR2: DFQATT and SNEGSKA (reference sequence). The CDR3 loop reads CSTAGVKTDTQYF. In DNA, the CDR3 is TGCAGTACGGCAGGGGTTAAGACAGATACGCAGTATTTT.

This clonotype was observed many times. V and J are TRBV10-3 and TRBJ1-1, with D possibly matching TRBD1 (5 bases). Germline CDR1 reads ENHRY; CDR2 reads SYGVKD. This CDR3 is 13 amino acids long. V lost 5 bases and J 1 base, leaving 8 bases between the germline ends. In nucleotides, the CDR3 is TGTGCCATCAGTAAGACAGAGAACACTGAAGCTTTCTTT. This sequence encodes CAISKTENTEAFF.

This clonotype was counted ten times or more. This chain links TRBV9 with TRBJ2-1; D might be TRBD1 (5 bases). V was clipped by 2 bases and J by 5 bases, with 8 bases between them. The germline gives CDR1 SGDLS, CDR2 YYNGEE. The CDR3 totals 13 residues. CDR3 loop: CASSVGLDNEQFF. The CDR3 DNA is TGTGCCAGCAGCGTGGGGCTGGACAATGAGCAGTTCTTC. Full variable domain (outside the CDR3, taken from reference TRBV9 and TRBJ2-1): DSGVTQTPKHLITATGQRVTLRCSPRSGDLSVYWYQQSLDQGLQFLIQYYNGEERAKGNILERFSAQQFPDLHSELNLSSLELGDSALYFCASSVGLDNEQFFGPGTRLTVL.

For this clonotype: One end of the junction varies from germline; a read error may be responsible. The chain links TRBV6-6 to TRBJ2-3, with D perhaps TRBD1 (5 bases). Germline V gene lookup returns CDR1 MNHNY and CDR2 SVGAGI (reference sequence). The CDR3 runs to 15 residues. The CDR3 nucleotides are TGTGCCAGCAGTTACTCGACAGTACCCACAGATACGCAGTGCTTT. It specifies CASSYSTVPTDTQCF.

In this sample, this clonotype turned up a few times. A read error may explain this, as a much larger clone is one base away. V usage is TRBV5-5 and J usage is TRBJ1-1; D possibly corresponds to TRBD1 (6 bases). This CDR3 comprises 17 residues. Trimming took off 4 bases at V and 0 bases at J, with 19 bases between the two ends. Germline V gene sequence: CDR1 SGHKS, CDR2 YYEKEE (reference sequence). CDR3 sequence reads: CASSTPPRGQMNTEAFF. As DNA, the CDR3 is TGTGCCAGCAGCACCCCTCCACGGGGGCAGATGAACACTGAAGCTTTCTTT.

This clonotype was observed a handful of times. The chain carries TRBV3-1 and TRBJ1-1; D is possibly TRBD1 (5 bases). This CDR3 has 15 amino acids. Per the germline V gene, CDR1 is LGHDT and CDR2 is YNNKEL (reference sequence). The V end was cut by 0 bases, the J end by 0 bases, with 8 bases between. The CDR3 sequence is CASSQDPGLNTEAFF. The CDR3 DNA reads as TGTGCCAGCAGCCAAGACCCGGGACTGAACACTGAAGCTTTCTTT. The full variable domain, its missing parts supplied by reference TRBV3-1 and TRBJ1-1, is DTAVSQTPKYLVTQMGNDKSIKCEQNLGHDTMYWYKQDSKKFLKIMFSYNNKELIINETVPNRFSPKSPDKAHLNLHINSLELGDSAVYFCASSQDPGLNTEAFFGQGTRLTVV.

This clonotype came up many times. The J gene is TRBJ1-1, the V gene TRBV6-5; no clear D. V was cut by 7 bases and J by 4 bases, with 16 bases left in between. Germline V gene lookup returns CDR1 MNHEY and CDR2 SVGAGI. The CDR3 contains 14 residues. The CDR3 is CASNRDPETTEAFF. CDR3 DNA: TGTGCCAGCAACCGGGATCCTGAGACCACTGAAGCTTTCTTT.

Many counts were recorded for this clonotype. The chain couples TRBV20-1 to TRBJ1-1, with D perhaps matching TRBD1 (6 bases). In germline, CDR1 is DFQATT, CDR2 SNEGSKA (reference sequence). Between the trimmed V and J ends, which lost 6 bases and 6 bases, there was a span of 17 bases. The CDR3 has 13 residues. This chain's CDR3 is CSADSAGVAEAFF. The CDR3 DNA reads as TGCAGTGCCGACTCTGCAGGGGTGGCTGAAGCTTTCTTT.

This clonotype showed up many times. CDR3 loop: CATLDIANTGELFF. The DNA for the CDR3 is TGTGCCACCTTGGACATAGCGAACACCGGGGAGCTGTTTTTT. The chain carries TRBV6-6 and TRBJ2-2, with TRBD1 as a possible D gene (5 bases). The CDR3 length is 14 residues. The germline V gene has CDR1 MNHNY and CDR2 SVGAGI (reference sequence). V was cut by 10 bases and J by 0 bases, with 12 bases left in between.

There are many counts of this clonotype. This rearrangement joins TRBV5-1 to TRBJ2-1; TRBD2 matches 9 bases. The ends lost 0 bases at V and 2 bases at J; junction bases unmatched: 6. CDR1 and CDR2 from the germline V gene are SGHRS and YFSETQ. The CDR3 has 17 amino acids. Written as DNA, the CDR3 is TGCGCCAGCAGCTTGGGAAGCGGGGGGACGACCTACAATGAGCAGTTCTTC. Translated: CASSLGSGGTTYNEQFF.

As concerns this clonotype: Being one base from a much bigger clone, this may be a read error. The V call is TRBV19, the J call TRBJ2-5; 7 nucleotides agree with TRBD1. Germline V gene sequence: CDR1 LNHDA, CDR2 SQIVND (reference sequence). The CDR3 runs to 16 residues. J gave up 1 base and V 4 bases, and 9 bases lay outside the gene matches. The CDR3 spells CASSRTGMVFQETQYF. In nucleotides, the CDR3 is TGTGCCAGTAGTAGGACAGGCATGGTGTTCCAAGAGACCCAGTACTTC.

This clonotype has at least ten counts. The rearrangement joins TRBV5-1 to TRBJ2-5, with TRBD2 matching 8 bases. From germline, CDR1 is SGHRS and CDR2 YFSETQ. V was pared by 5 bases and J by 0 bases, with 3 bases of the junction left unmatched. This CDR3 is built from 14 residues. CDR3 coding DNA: TGCGCCAGCAGGACTAGCGTAAACCAAGAGACCCAGTACTTC. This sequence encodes CASRTSVNQETQYF.

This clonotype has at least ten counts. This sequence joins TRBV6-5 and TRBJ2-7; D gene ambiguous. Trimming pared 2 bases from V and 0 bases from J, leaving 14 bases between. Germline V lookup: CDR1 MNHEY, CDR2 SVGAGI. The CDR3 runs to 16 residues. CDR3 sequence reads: CASSYERQPVSYEQYF. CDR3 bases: TGTGCCAGCAGTTACGAAAGGCAGCCCGTCTCCTACGAGCAGTACTTC.

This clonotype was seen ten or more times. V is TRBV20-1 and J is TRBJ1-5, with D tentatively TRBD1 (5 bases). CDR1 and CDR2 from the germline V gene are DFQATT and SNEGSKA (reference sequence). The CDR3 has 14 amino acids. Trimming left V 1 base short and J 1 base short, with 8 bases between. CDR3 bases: TGCAGTGCTAGAGTCTGGGGGAGCAATCAGCCCCAGCATTTT. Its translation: CSARVWGSNQPQHF.

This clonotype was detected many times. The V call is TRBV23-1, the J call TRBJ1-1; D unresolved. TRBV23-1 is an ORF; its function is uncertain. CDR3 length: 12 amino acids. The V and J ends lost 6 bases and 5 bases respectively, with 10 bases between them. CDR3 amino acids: CASRPIRTEAFF. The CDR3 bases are TGCGCCAGCAGGCCCATTAGGACTGAAGCTTTCTTT.

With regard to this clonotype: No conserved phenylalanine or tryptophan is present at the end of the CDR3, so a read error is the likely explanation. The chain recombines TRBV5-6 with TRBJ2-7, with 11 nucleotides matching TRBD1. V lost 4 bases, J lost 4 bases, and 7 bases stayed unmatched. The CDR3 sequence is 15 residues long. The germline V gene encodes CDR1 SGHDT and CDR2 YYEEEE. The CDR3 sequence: CASSARDRGWYEQYI. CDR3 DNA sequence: TGTGCCAGCAGCGCCCGGGACAGGGGGTGGTACGAGCAGTACATC.

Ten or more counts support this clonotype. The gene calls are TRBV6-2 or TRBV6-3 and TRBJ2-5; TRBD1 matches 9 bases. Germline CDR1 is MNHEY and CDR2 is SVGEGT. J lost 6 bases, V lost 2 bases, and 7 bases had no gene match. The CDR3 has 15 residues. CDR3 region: CASSYRGTGKKTQYF. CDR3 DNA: TGTGCCAGCAGTTACCGAGGGACAGGGAAAAAGACCCAGTACTTC.

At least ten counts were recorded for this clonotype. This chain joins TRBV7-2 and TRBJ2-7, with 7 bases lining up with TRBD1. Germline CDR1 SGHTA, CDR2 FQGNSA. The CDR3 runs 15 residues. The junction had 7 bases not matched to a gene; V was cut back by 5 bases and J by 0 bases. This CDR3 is CASSRTWDSSYEQYF. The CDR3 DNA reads TGTGCCAGCAGCCGAACCTGGGACAGCTCCTACGAGCAGTACTTC.